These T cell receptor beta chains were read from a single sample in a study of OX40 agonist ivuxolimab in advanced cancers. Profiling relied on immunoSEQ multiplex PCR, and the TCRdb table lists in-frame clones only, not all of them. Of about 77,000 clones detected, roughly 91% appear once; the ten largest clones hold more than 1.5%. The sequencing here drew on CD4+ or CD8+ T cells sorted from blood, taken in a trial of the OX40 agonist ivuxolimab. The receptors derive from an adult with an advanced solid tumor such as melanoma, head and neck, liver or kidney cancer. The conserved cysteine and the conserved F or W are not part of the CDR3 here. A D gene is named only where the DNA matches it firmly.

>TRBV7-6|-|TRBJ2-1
ASSLLGQKGEQF
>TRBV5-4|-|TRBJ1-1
ASSLDGEDTEAF
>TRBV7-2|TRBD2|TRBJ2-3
ASTYAGGSTDTQY
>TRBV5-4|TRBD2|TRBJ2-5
ASSGGPREVETQY
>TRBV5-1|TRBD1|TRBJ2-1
ASSLPMTGLDNEQF
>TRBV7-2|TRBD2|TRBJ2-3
ASSLNSVAGGADTQY
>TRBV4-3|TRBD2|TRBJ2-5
ASSQDRGGGETQY
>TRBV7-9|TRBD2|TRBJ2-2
ASSLRGTSGGNTGELF
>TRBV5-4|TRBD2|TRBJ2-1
ASSLAMAGDIEQF
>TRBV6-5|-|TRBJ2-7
ASSQTVGGLY
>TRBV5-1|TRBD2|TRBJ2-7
ASSLVDGTSGTYEQY
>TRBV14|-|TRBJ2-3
ASSQLGGPDTQY
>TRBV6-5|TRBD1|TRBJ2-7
ASRTFGTAYEQY
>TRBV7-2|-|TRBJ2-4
ASSHGGETAQY
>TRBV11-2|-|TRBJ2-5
ASSLGRGVGTQY
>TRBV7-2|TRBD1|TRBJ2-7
ASSTGAGGRTTLYEQY
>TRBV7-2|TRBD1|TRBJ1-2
ASSPRQGVGGYT
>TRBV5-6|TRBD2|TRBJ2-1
ASSSVAGGVNEQF
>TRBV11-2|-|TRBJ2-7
ASSLEGHEQY
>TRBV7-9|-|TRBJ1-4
ASSLSPIPEKLF
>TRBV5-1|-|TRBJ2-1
ASSFLSSYNEQF
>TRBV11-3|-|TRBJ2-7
ASSLGQNIEQY
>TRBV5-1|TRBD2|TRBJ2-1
ASSLRGDNEQF
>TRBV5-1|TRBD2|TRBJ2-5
ASSQEWAGEQETQY
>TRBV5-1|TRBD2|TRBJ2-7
ASSELAGRDEQY
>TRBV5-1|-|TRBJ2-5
ASSLRSETQY
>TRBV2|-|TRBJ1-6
ASSPGGYNSPLH
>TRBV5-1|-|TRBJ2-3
ASQRAPEGTDTQY
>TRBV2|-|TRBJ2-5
ASRPDTVQETQY
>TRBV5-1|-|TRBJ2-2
ASSLQDTGELF
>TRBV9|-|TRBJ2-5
ASSVGAIYQETQY
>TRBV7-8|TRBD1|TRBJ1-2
ASSLGDSHGYT